The entry below describes one T cell receptor beta chain. This record belongs to a study of blood T cell repertoires in COVID-19. About the study: Material from acute and convalescent COVID-19 was sourced from the United States, Italy and Spain.

There are 12 residues in the CDR3. The V and J ends lost 6 bases and 7 bases respectively, with 15 bases between them. Germline CDR1 and CDR2: SQVTM and ANQGSEA. In the source study's methods: By means of reference gene primer amplification, nucleated cell counts were estimated. The protocol was immunoSEQ multiplex PCR, while the TCRdb copy is restricted to in-frame clones and leaves out a portion. The DNA gave D and trimming, while V, J and clone size come from that table. The data contain approximately 360,000 clones, about 90% of them singletons. Sequencing was carried out using peripheral blood. The rearrangement joins TRBV29-1 to TRBJ1-2; no firm D call. The sequence came from a man aged 18 to 29 with active or convalescent COVID-19. CDR3 sequence (DNA): TGCAGCGTGCGTTTACCTGGTGGTGGCTACACCTTC. Protein sequence: CSVRLPGGGYTF.